Each of the 9 T cell receptor beta chains below was sequenced from the same sample in a study of cytomegalovirus exposure and HLA in healthy donors. The primer mix had 60 Vbeta and 13 Jbeta primers. Repertoires were generated with immunoSEQ multiplex PCR, while TCRdb's copy carries only in-frame clones and drops some. The table shows 150,000 or so clones, with more than 8% occurring only once. The sequenced sample was PBMCs. Receptors originate from a man aged 45 to 65 in good health and CMV-seronegative.

The chain joins TRBV5-1 to TRBJ2-1; 14 bases line up with TRBD2. V lost 9 bases to trimming and J lost 10 bases; unmatched junction nucleotides: 9. The CDR3 extends over 14 amino acids. Germline V gene lookup returns CDR1 SGHRS and CDR2 YFSETQ. The CDR3 spells CATSRLAGGGEQFF. CDR3 nucleotide sequence: TGCGCCACCTCACGACTAGCGGGAGGGGGAGAGCAGTTCTTC.

The chain uses TRBV30 and TRBJ1-2; 8 nucleotides agree with TRBD1. Germline CDR1 reads GTSNPN; CDR2 reads SVGIG (reference sequence). This CDR3 spans 15 amino acids. Trimming at V came to 3 bases and at J to 3 bases, leaving 9 bases not matched to a gene. The CDR3 DNA sequence: TGTGCCTGGAGCCCAAGGACAGGGTCTCACTATGGCTACACCTTC. Encoded protein: CAWSPRTGSHYGYTF.

The chain combines TRBV28 with TRBJ2-7; 7 nucleotides match TRBD1. Germline CDR1 is MDHEN and CDR2 is SYDVKM. CDR3 length: 15 residues. After removal of 8 bases from V and 2 bases from J, the junction contained 12 bases not matched to a gene. The DNA for the CDR3 is TGTGCCAGCGTCCCCGGGAAGCAGGGGGCCTACGAGCAGTACTTC. As protein: CASVPGKQGAYEQYF.

This clone has more than one count but fewer than ten. The rearrangement joins TRBV18 to TRBJ1-1; D remains unclear. The CDR3 extends over 15 amino acids. CDR1 KGHSH and CDR2 LQKENI come from the germline V gene. Trimming pared 2 bases from V and 3 bases from J, leaving 13 bases between. The CDR3 protein is CASSPRMEEDTEAFF. CDR3 DNA: TGTGCCAGCTCACCAAGGATGGAAGAGGACACTGAAGCTTTCTTT.

As regards this clone: This sample also contains other DNA sequences that code for the same CDR3. The J gene is TRBJ1-1, the V gene TRBV6-1; a possible D gene is TRBD1 (5 bases). V shed 6 bases and J shed 1 base, with 9 bases lying between them. This CDR3 spans 13 amino acids. Germline assignment: CDR1 MNHNS and CDR2 SASEGT. CDR3 bases: TGTGCCAGCAGCCTCCAGGGGAACACTGAAGCTTTCTTT. Protein: CASSLQGNTEAFF.

As to this clone: At one of its ends the junction is not consistent with the germline gene, which may arise from a read error. J is TRBJ2-3 and V is TRBV6-1; TRBD1 matches at 9 bases. From germline, CDR1 is MNHNS and CDR2 SASEGT. CDR3 size: 14 residues. The CDR3 DNA sequence: TGTGCCGGCAGCGGGACAGGGATCGCAGATACGCAGTATTTT. It specifies CAGSGTGIADTQYF.

The V and J genes are TRBV28 and TRBJ2-7; tentative D call: TRBD2 (6 bases). CDR3 length: 15 amino acids. CDR1 is MDHEN, CDR2 SYDVKM, per germline. V lost 4 bases and J 1 base, leaving 14 bases between the germline ends. Written as DNA, the CDR3 is TGTGCCAGCAGTTGGATTGGGGGACTGTCCTACGAGCAGTACTTC. Protein sequence: CASSWIGGLSYEQYF.

This clone was found a few times. The V gene is TRBV27, the J gene TRBJ1-6, with TRBD1 as a possible D gene (6 bases). Germline V lookup: CDR1 MNHEY, CDR2 SMNVEV (reference sequence). The CDR3 runs 12 residues. Trimming cost V 6 bases and J 10 bases, with 10 bases left between them. The CDR3 DNA is TGTGCCAGCAGAGACAGGCTATCACCCCTCCACTTT. This codes for CASRDRLSPLHF.

As DNA, the CDR3 is TGTGCCTGGAGCCCCGACAGGCGCCCGGTCTATGGCTACACCTTC. Translation gives CAWSPDRRPVYGYTF. The V call is TRBV30, the J call TRBJ1-2, with D tentatively TRBD1 (6 bases). Trimming took off 3 bases at V and 4 bases at J, with 18 bases between the two ends. Looked up from germline, CDR1 is GTSNPN and CDR2 is SVGIG (reference sequence). There are 15 residues in the CDR3.